This T cell receptor (beta chain) was profiled in a study of OX40 agonist ivuxolimab in advanced cancers. With regard to this clone: Its antigen remains unknown.

Study-level results: In a subset of nonresponders, normalized T-cell clonal expansion was also low.

Trimming took 1 base from V and 3 from J, leaving 10 bases between them. The CDR3 has 14 amino acids. The V gene's germline CDR1 is MNHEY and CDR2 SVGAGI. Method: immunoSEQ multiplex PCR; TCRdb's copy keeps in-frame clones and lacks some. Here the sample spans under 60,000 clones, 85% to 90% being singletons. This TCR was recovered from an adult with an advanced solid tumor such as melanoma, head and neck, liver or kidney cancer. This chain joins TRBV6-5 and TRBJ2-7; D is perhaps TRBD2 (6 bases). Sequenced here: CD4+ or CD8+ T cells sorted from blood, sampled in a trial of the OX40 agonist ivuxolimab. The CDR3, as DNA: TGTGCCAGCAGTTACTATGGAGGGAACTACGAGCAGTACTTC. Its protein product is CASSYYGGNYEQYF.